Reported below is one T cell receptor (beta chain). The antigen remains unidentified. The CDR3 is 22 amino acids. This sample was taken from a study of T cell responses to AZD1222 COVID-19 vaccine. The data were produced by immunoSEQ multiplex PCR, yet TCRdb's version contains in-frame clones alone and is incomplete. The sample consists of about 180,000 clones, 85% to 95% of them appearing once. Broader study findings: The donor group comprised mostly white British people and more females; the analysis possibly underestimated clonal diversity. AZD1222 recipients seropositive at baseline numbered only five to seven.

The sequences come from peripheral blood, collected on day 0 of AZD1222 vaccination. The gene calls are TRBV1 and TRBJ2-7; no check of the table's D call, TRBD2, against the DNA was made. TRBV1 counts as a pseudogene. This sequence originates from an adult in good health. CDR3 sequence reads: CTSSVPGRVIRAPDGVKYEQYF. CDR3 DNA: TGCACCAGCAGCGTCCCGGGTAGGGTAATACGAGCGCCTGACGGGGTAAAATACGAGCAGTACTTC.